Shown below are 20 T cell receptor beta chains from a single sample sequenced in a study of identical twins. TCRdb used MiXCR to reprocess the 5' RACE reads, holding one entry per CDR3 protein. The repertoire holds around 510,000 distinct CDR3 sequences, with roughly an eighth as singletons. These sequences were also reported in another study, on yellow fever vaccine responses in identical twins.

Input material: CD4+ T cells sorted from blood. These receptors all stem from a woman between 18 and 29 years old in good health.

The V call is TRBV7-2, the J call TRBJ2-2; no definite D call. Germline lookup yields CDR1 SGHTA and CDR2 FQGNSA. This CDR3 has 14 residues. The V end lost 1 base, the J end lost 7 bases, and 10 bases lay between the germline ends. CDR3 loop: CASSLVLVGGELFF. The CDR3 bases are TGTGCCAGCAGCTTAGTTCTCGTTGGCGGGGAGCTGTTTTTT.

The sample holds one count of this clonotype. The gene calls are TRBV29-1 and TRBJ2-1; D could derive from TRBD1 or TRBD2 (6 bases each). Germline V CDR1 and CDR2: SQVTM, ANQGSEA. The CDR3 consists of 14 residues. Trimming shortened V by 6 bases and J by 7 bases, and 19 bases separated the two germline ends. CDR3 in DNA: TGCAGCGTGCAAGGGGGGCTAAATTCTAATGAGCAGTTCTTC. This codes for CSVQGGLNSNEQFF.

The rearrangement joins TRBV7-2 to TRBJ2-7, with 9 bases identical to TRBD1. The length of the CDR3 is 14 residues. Germline CDR1 reads SGHTA; CDR2 reads FQGNSA. The trim removed 5 bases at V and 4 bases at J, leaving 6 bases unmatched. DNA of the CDR3: TGTGCCAGCAGCCGGGACAGGGTAGGGTACGAGCAGTACTTC. The encoded protein is CASSRDRVGYEQYF.

CDR3 nucleotide sequence: TGTGCCTGGAGTGGGGGGGGGGCTTCCTACAATGAGCAGTTCTTC. This codes for CAWSGGGASYNEQFF. The V and J genes are TRBV30 and TRBJ2-1, with D possibly matching TRBD2 (7 bases). This CDR3 is 15 amino acids long. Trimming stripped 1 base from V and 1 base from J, with 11 bases between. CDR1 and CDR2 from the germline V gene are GTSNPN and SVGIG (reference sequence).

V is TRBV20-1 and J is TRBJ2-7; 7 nucleotides line up with TRBD2. The CDR3 runs to 14 residues. Trimming removed 1 base from V and 3 bases from J; junction bases left unmatched: 6. In germline, CDR1 is DFQATT, CDR2 SNEGSKA (reference sequence). The CDR3 sequence is CSARGGSSGYEQYF. The CDR3 bases are TGCAGTGCTAGAGGCGGGAGTAGTGGCTACGAGCAGTACTTC.

This clonotype has more than one count but fewer than ten. The genes are TRBV7-3 and TRBJ2-4; possibly TRBD1 for D (6 bases). V was shortened by 0 bases and J by 2 bases, with 11 bases between the two germline ends. Germline CDR1 and CDR2: SGHTA and FQGTGA. This CDR3 contains 16 residues. The CDR3 spells CASSLTGAGSKNIQYF. The CDR3 DNA is TGTGCCAGCAGCTTAACGGGGGCAGGTTCCAAAAACATTCAGTACTTC.

The rearrangement links TRBV5-1 to TRBJ2-2; D is possibly TRBD1 (5 bases). Between the trimmed V and J ends, which lost 0 bases and 1 base, there was a span of 7 bases. Germline V gives CDR1 SGHRS, CDR2 YFSETQ. This CDR3 region has 15 residues. The CDR3 is CASSLADKNTGELFF. The DNA of the CDR3 is TGCGCCAGCAGCTTGGCGGACAAGAACACCGGGGAGCTGTTTTTT.

This clonotype showed up just a few times. The CDR3 is CASSYSRLAGSHEQYF. In nucleotides, the CDR3 is TGTGCCAGCAGTTATTCCCGGCTAGCGGGTAGCCACGAGCAGTACTTC. This sequence joins TRBV6-2 or TRBV6-3 and TRBJ2-7; 8 nucleotides agree with TRBD2. The V gene end was trimmed by 3 bases and the J gene end by 5 bases; junction bases not matched to a gene: 12. The length of the CDR3 is 16 residues. CDR1 and CDR2 from the germline V gene are MNHEY and SVGEGT.

The chain employs TRBV6-2 or TRBV6-3 and TRBJ2-5; no firm D call. V lost 0 bases to trimming and J lost 5 bases, with 4 bases between them. Germline CDR1 reads MNHEY; CDR2 reads SVGEGT. This CDR3 has 12 amino acids. The CDR3 is CASSYSWETQYF. CDR3 in DNA: TGTGCCAGCAGTTACTCGTGGGAGACCCAGTACTTC.

This clonotype was seen many times. The CDR3 region has the DNA TGTGCCAGCAGCCGGACAGGGGGCGCAGATACGCAGTATTTT. It yields the protein CASSRTGGADTQYF. This chain links TRBV5-5 with TRBJ2-3, with 11 bases that match TRBD1. The germline gives CDR1 SGHKS, CDR2 YYEKEE (reference sequence). V shed 4 bases and J 4 bases; nucleotides not matched to a gene: 2. This CDR3 is built from 14 residues.

This clonotype showed up just a few times. V gene TRBV5-5 combines with J gene TRBJ2-3; 12 nucleotides agree with TRBD1. Trimming removed 1 base from V and 2 bases from J; junction bases left unmatched: 5. Germline loops: CDR1 SGHKS, CDR2 YYEKEE (reference sequence). This CDR3 contains 17 residues. CDR3 DNA: TGTGCCAGCAGCTTGTTTGGGACAGGGGGCCCCACAGATACGCAGTATTTT. As protein: CASSLFGTGGPTDTQYF. The full variable domain, in which reference TRBV5-5 and TRBJ2-3 provide the parts outside the CDR3, is DAGVTQSPTHLIKTRGQQVTLRCSPISGHKSVSWYQQVLGQGPQFIFQYYEKEERGRGNFPDRFSARQFPNYSSELNVNALLLGDSALYLCASSLFGTGGPTDTQYFGPGTRLTVL.

The V call is TRBV30, the J call TRBJ2-5, with 9 bases identical to TRBD2. Germline loops: CDR1 GTSNPN, CDR2 SVGIG (reference sequence). This CDR3 comprises 16 residues. V lost 4 bases and J lost 5; bases outside the gene matches: 14. The CDR3 loop reads CAWTVGGGRAWETQYF. The CDR3 DNA follows: TGTGCCTGGACCGTAGGTGGCGGGAGGGCCTGGGAGACCCAGTACTTC.

J is TRBJ2-7 and V is TRBV14; no firm D call. The V gene lost 0 bases and the J gene lost 2 bases, with 8 bases spanning the gap. This CDR3 spans 14 amino acids. Germline V gene data show CDR1 as SGHDN and CDR2 as FVKESK. CDR3 DNA: TGTGCCAGCAGCCAAGAAGTGATGGCCTACGAGCAGTACTTC. Its translation: CASSQEVMAYEQYF.

This clonotype was seen at least ten times. The rearrangement links TRBV5-1 to TRBJ1-1, with D uncertain. The germline V gene has CDR1 SGHRS and CDR2 YFSETQ. V was cut by 0 bases and J by 3 bases, with 6 bases left in between. This CDR3 has 13 amino acids. For the CDR3, the DNA is TGCGCCAGCAGCTTGGACGGATACACTGAAGCTTTCTTT. Its protein product is CASSLDGYTEAFF.

This sequence joins TRBV12-3 or TRBV12-4 and TRBJ2-4, with TRBD2 matching over 8 bases. After removal of 6 bases from V and 10 bases from J, the junction contained 14 bases not matched to a gene. This CDR3 is 15 amino acids long. DNA for the CDR3: TGTGCCAGCAGGGGGAGCGGGGGCGTCACGGGTATTCAGTACTTC. Translation: CASRGSGGVTGIQYF.

In its sample, this clonotype was seen a few times. V usage is TRBV19 and J usage is TRBJ2-2; D tentatively reads TRBD1 or TRBD2 (7 bases each). The CDR3 consists of 14 residues. V was clipped by 9 bases and J by 4 bases, with 15 bases between them. Germline CDR1 reads LNHDA; CDR2 reads SQIVND (reference sequence). The CDR3 reads CASRGGGSTGELFF. The CDR3 region has the DNA TGTGCCAGCAGGGGGGGGGGATCCACCGGGGAGCTGTTTTTT.

The table lists this clonotype with a few counts. This chain connects TRBV27 to TRBJ1-5, with D uncertain. The CDR3 sequence is 13 residues long. Germline V gene lookup returns CDR1 MNHEY and CDR2 SMNVEV (reference sequence). V shed 4 bases and J shed 9 bases, with 13 bases lying between them. The CDR3 loop is CASSSLLGGPQHF. The CDR3 bases are TGTGCCAGCAGTTCGTTGCTCGGCGGGCCCCAGCATTTT.

This clonotype was seen a handful of times. The rearrangement joins TRBV7-2 to TRBJ2-1; 11 nucleotides match TRBD2. The germline gives CDR1 SGHTA, CDR2 FQGNSA. The CDR3 has 17 amino acids. V dropped 5 bases and J dropped 10; count of bases not matched to a gene: 16. CDR3 loop: CASSKTSGSEDNREQFF. The CDR3 coding sequence is TGTGCCAGCAGCAAAACTAGCGGGAGTGAGGATAATAGGGAGCAGTTCTTC. The variable domain in full, completed from reference TRBV7-2 and TRBJ2-1, reads GAGVSQSPSNKVTEKGKDVELRCDPISGHTALYWYRQSLGQGLEFLIYFQGNSAPDKSGLPSDRFSAERTGGSVSTLTIQRTQQEDSAVYLCASSKTSGSEDNREQFFGPGTRLTVL.

This clonotype came up a few times. The chain joins TRBV15 to TRBJ2-7, with TRBD2 identical over 8 bases. CDR1 is LNHNV and CDR2 is YYDKDF in the germline V gene (reference sequence). V shed 0 bases, J shed 7 bases, and the junction held 14 bases outside the gene matches. There are 17 residues in the CDR3. The DNA of the CDR3 is TGTGCCACCAGCAGAGATAGAGCAGCGGGAGTGGGCTTGGAGCAGTACTTC. Residues: CATSRDRAAGVGLEQYF.

The chain couples TRBV20-1 to TRBJ2-3, with TRBD1 matching 7 bases. The germline gives CDR1 DFQATT, CDR2 SNEGSKA (reference sequence). Trimming took 5 bases from V and 0 from J; bases not matched to a gene: 11. This CDR3 has 16 residues. CDR3 sequence reads: CSAVNPGQMSTDTQYF. As DNA, the CDR3 is TGCAGTGCTGTCAACCCGGGACAGATGAGCACAGATACGCAGTATTTT.